This TCR beta chain comes out of a study of T cell changes during pregnancy in multiple sclerosis. Repertoires were generated with immunoSEQ multiplex PCR, while TCRdb's copy carries only in-frame clones and drops some. The sample yields about 40,000 clones, just over 85% seen once. The germline CDR1 and CDR2 sequences are MGHRA and YSYEKL. V was clipped by 2 bases and J by 0 bases; unmatched bases: 10. CDR3 size: 17 residues. The material sequenced was CD4+ T cells from peripheral blood mononuclear cells, taken before pregnancy. This TCR was sampled from a female donor with multiple sclerosis, enrolled in a pregnancy study. The chain has TRBV4-1 and TRBJ2-7; 7 positions match TRBD1. The CDR3 nucleotides read TGCGCCAGCAGCCAATCTACCTCTCCAGGGGGCTCCTACGAGCAGTACTTC. Encoded protein: CASSQSTSPGGSYEQYF.